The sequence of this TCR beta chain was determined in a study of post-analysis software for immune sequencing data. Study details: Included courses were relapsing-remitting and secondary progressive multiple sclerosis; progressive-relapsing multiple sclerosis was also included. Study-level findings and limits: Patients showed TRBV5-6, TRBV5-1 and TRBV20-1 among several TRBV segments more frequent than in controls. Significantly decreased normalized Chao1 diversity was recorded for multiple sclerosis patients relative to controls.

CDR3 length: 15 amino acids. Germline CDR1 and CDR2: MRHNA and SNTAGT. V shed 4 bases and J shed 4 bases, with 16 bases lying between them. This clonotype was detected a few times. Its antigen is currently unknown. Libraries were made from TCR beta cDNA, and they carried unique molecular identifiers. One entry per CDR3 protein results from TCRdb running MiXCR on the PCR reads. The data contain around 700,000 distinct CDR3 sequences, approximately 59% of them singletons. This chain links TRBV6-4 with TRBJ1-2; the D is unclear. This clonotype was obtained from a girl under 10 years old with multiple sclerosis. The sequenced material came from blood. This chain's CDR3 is CASSAFRESGYGYTF. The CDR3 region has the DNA TGTGCCAGCAGTGCTTTCCGGGAGTCAGGCTATGGCTACACCTTC.